This T cell receptor (beta chain) was sequenced during a study of shared clonotypes between healthy human individuals (dated by TCRdb to 2019 to 2021). With respect to the entire study: The cohort included a few men and two women between 18 and 49 years of age. Between about 0.8 and 9 billion PBMCs per donor were obtained by leukapheresis. To increase sequencing depth and limit assay-specific biases, TCR repertoire library preparation and sequencing were carried out by different laboratories using diverse techniques. Blood TCR repertoires of about five healthy adults were deeply sequenced to estimate repertoire size and the extent of clonotype sharing between individuals. For each donor, CD4 naive and CD4 memory were each given three plates, CD8 naive was given two plates, and CD8 memory was given one plate. The research as a whole found: Pairwise subsampling led to the expectation that sequencing depth would affect the degree of clonotype sharing among donors. Approximately 5% of naive CD4, roughly 3.5% of naive CD8, around 2.3% of memory CD4, and about 0.4% of memory CD8 clonotypes were shared across a handful of donors. Because the study included only a small number of donors, the genetic and exposure-history diversity represented was limited. Clonotypes shared by all four sorted-subset donors showed higher generation probabilities than non-shared clonotypes. Sampling was restricted to blood, and TCR repertoires in tissues likely differ from the TCR repertoires found in blood. Rarefaction of sorted-subset datasets indicated incomplete sequencing despite the large sequencing depth. Naive subsets generally had larger estimated clonotype richness than memory subsets did.

Details on this clone: This receptor's antigen is unknown. It has no much larger one-base neighbor in the sample; base qualities were not kept.

From the cysteine through the phenylalanine, the CDR3 covers 16 amino acids. Only the CDR3 DNA is retained, 48 bases long and in frame from the first base. After removal of 5 bases from V and 4 bases from J, the junction retains 8 bases not matched to a gene. CDR1 and CDR2 (SEHNR, FQNEAQ) derive from the germline V gene (reference sequence). Using the deep immunoSEQ assay, TCR CDR3 regions were amplified from genomic DNA by multiplex PCR. Extracted genomic DNA from each cell subset was distributed evenly across all wells of several immunoSEQ 96-well plates, and each plate was treated as a replicate. For sorted subsets, roughly 190 ng of genomic DNA, equivalent to tens of thousands of T cell genomes, went into each replicate PCR. Purified libraries were quantified with a Qubit 3.0 fluorometer, sized on a Bioanalyzer 2100, and re-quantified with the KAPA Library Quantification kit. A separate single-read 150-cycle Illumina NextSeq 550 flow cell was used to sequence each immunoSEQ 96-well plate. For the original study's pipeline: Because the immunoSEQ output held only junctional sequences and lacked quality scores, the filtering could not match the filtering applied to full-length reads. To assign V/J genes and CDR3, sequences were annotated against IMGT germline references using PyIR, a Python wrapper for IgBLAST v1.9. Reads with weak V/J assignments (E-value above 1e-6), missing CDR3, stop codons, out-of-frame junctions, or ambiguous translated residues were removed. V3J clonotypes were defined as sequences sharing an identical inferred V gene, J gene, and CDR3 amino acid sequence. Percentage overlap between repertoires was calculated by dividing the number of shared unique clonotypes by the size of the smaller repertoire. Three approaches were used to assess repertoire richness: RTK rarefaction, the Chao1 estimator, and Recon v2.1 estimates of unobserved clonotypes. Generation probabilities for all TCRbeta clonotypes obtained by the gDNA method from a handful of donors were computed using OLGA. TCRdb mirrors the immuneACCESS table, restricted to in-frame sequences. Some clones are absent from its copies; in checked studies, under half trace to an unresolved V gene, and the reason for the others is unknown. V and J calls and clone size are as listed in that table; D and trimming were resolved from the DNA. Within this sample are under 85,000 clones, with roughly two thirds of them counted one time only. The ten most abundant clones make up under 65% of the sample.

The donors were healthy, HIV-negative adults with no recently reported acute infections or vaccinations. Every donor was a Caucasian adult living in Nashville, Tennessee, USA. CD8 memory samples were composed of magnetically selected CD45RO+ cells combined with CCR7-negative CD45RA+ effector memory (TemRA) cells. Blood was obtained by leukapheresis, after which PBMCs were separated by Ficoll-Histopaque density gradient centrifugation and cryopreserved in liquid nitrogen vapor phase. Analytical flow cytometry was used to check the purity and quantity of every magnetically sorted T cell population. From each sorted fraction, genomic DNA was isolated and quantified by UV absorbance on a Nanodrop 2000c.

The sequence joins TRBV7-9 to TRBJ2-2; TRBD2 agrees with 9 junctional bases. This clonotype was sampled from a man aged 25-40 years in good health. The material sequenced was memory CD8+ T cells sorted from blood. The intended sense of this specimen's cell subset or site label: CD45RO+ cells pooled with CCR7-negative TemRA cells. DNA sequence: TGTGCCAGCAGCCTGGGACTAGCCGTTTTCACCGGGGAGCTGTTTTTT. Translated, it gives CASSLGLAVFTGELFF.